These T cell receptor beta chains were read from a single sample in a study of T cell repertoires in cytomegalovirus infection. TCRdb itself ran the reads through MiXCR, one entry per CDR3 protein. The repertoire has tens of thousands of distinct CDR3 sequences, about 40% of them found once; the top ten carry approximately 93%. No cognate antigen is known for these TCRs. Sequenced here: CD8+ T cells from cultured PBMCs, sampled from culture after CMV antigen stimulation. All receptors derive from a human donor in good health (CMV status not recorded). Some clones in this sample may be carry-over from other donors' samples. The CDR3 runs from the conserved cysteine through the conserved F or W. Fields, in order: D gene, J gene, V gene, clone size, CDR3 protein, CDR3 DNA. D genes are given only for firm matches. Rows give clone size only sometimes, using once, few, many, or a class for an expanded clone.

d_gene: .; j_gene: TRBJ1-3; v_gene: TRBV7-9; abundance: few; CDR3aa: CASRPRSGNTIYF; CDR3nt: TGTGCCAGCAGACCGCGCTCTGGAAACACCATATATTTT
d_gene: .; j_gene: TRBJ1-1; v_gene: TRBV20-1; abundance: .; CDR3aa: CSASEDTLNTEAFF; CDR3nt: TGCAGTGCTTCAGAGGACACTTTAAACACTGAAGCTTTCTTT
d_gene: .; j_gene: TRBJ1-3; v_gene: TRBV27; abundance: .; CDR3aa: CASSPTDNSGNTIYF; CDR3nt: TGTGCCAGCAGTCCCACAGACAACTCTGGAAACACCATATATTTT
d_gene: .; j_gene: TRBJ1-1; v_gene: TRBV19; abundance: .; CDR3aa: CASSIDGGGVTEAFF; CDR3nt: TGTGCCAGTAGTATAGATGGGGGAGGGGTTACTGAAGCTTTCTTT
d_gene: TRBD2; j_gene: TRBJ2-5; v_gene: TRBV5-1; abundance: .; CDR3aa: CASSPGTSGGGWTETQYF; CDR3nt: TGCGCCAGCAGCCCCGGGACTAGCGGGGGAGGATGGACGGAGACCCAGTACTTC
d_gene: .; j_gene: TRBJ1-2; v_gene: TRBV7-9; abundance: .; CDR3aa: CASEGQNYGYTF; CDR3nt: TGTGCCAGCGAGGGCCAAAACTATGGCTACACCTTC
d_gene: .; j_gene: TRBJ2-2; v_gene: TRBV11-2; abundance: .; CDR3aa: CASSQEFGTGELFF; CDR3nt: TGTGCCAGCAGCCAGGAATTCGGAACCGGGGAGCTGTTTTTT
d_gene: .; j_gene: TRBJ1-2; v_gene: TRBV7-2; abundance: many; CDR3aa: CASSSGPGDGGYTF; CDR3nt: TGTGCCAGCAGCTCGGGTCCGGGGGATGGTGGCTACACCTTC
d_gene: .; j_gene: TRBJ1-2; v_gene: TRBV12-3/TRBV12-4; abundance: .; CDR3aa: CASSPMAGNYRYTF; CDR3nt: TGTGCCAGCAGTCCGATGGCGGGCAACTATCGCTACACCTTC
d_gene: TRBD2; j_gene: TRBJ2-3; v_gene: TRBV7-2; abundance: .; CDR3aa: CASSLTSGGAPRDTQYF; CDR3nt: TGTGCCAGCAGCTTGACTAGCGGGGGGGCTCCACGAGATACGCAGTATTTT
d_gene: .; j_gene: TRBJ2-3; v_gene: TRBV27; abundance: .; CDR3aa: CASSLLPIVSLTQYF; CDR3nt: TGTGCCAGCAGTTTACTCCCCATAGTGAGCCTAACGCAGTATTTT
d_gene: .; j_gene: TRBJ1-2; v_gene: TRBV11-2; abundance: .; CDR3aa: CASSLEGFYGYTF; CDR3nt: TGTGCCAGCAGCTTAGAGGGTTTCTATGGCTACACCTTC
d_gene: .; j_gene: TRBJ1-4; v_gene: TRBV7-9; abundance: few; CDR3aa: CASSLGPTREEKLFF; CDR3nt: TGTGCCAGCAGCTTAGGACCCACCCGGGAGGAAAAACTGTTTTTT
d_gene: .; j_gene: TRBJ2-3; v_gene: TRBV19; abundance: .; CDR3aa: CASSTTEDTQYF; CDR3nt: TGTGCCAGTAGTACGACAGAGGATACGCAGTATTTT
d_gene: .; j_gene: TRBJ1-6; v_gene: TRBV7-2; abundance: few; CDR3aa: CASSLVGQSNSPLHF; CDR3nt: TGTGCCAGCAGCTTAGTTGGGCAGTCTAATTCACCCCTCCACTTT
d_gene: .; j_gene: TRBJ2-2; v_gene: TRBV6-1; abundance: many; CDR3aa: CASSPSQGAGELFF; CDR3nt: TGTGCCAGCAGCCCATCACAGGGAGCCGGGGAGCTGTTTTTT
d_gene: .; j_gene: TRBJ1-5; v_gene: TRBV7-2; abundance: .; CDR3aa: CASSLDKTNQPQHF; CDR3nt: TGTGCCAGCAGCTTAGACAAGACAAATCAGCCCCAGCATTTT
d_gene: .; j_gene: TRBJ1-2; v_gene: TRBV7-6; abundance: .; CDR3aa: CASSSTLASGTNGYTF; CDR3nt: TGTGCCAGCAGCTCAACCCTAGCGTCCGGGACTAATGGCTACACCTTC